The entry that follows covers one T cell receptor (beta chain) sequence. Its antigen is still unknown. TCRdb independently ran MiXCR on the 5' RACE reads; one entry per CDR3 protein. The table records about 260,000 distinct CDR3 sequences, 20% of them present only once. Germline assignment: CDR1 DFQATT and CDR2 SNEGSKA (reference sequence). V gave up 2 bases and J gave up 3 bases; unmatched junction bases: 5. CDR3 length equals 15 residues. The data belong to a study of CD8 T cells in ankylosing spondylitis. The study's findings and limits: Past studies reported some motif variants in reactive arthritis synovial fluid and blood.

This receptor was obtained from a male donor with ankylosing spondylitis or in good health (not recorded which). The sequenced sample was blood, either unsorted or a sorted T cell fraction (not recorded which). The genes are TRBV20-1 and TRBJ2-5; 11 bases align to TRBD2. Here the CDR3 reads CSARPPGLAEETQYF. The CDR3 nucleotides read TGCAGTGCTAGACCACCGGGACTAGCGGAAGAGACCCAGTACTTC.